This T cell receptor (beta chain) was captured by sequencing in a study of memory CD4+ T cells and cytomegalovirus serostatus. Study-wide context: This sample comes from healthy Belgian adults, fewer than ten CMV seropositive, approximately 24 seronegative. Overall study findings and caveats: About 40% of the roughly 150 known CMV-associated TCRbeta sequences appeared in CD4+ memory.

Concerning this clone itself: The antigen is unknown.

The sort gate was single viable CD3+CD4+CD8-CD45RO+ cells for memory CD4+ T cells. TCRdb keeps only in-frame clones here, not all; method: immunoSEQ multiplex PCR. The sample has about 60,000 clones, under 90% seen once. The CDR3 extends over 16 amino acids. Trimming cost V 3 bases and J 5 bases; bases outside gene matches: 10. CDR1 is LNHDA, CDR2 SQIVND, per germline (reference sequence). Input material: memory CD4+ T cells from blood. The V and J genes are TRBV19 and TRBJ2-1; 7 bases match TRBD2. The TCR originated in an adult in good health and CMV-seronegative. Some clones in this sample may be carry-over from other donors' samples. In DNA form, the CDR3 reads TGTGCCAGTAGTATGTTCTTGGCTAGCGGCAACAATGAGCAGTTCTTC. Translating it yields CASSMFLASGNNEQFF.